The 16 T cell receptor beta chains below were found in one sample sequenced in a study of T cell repertoires in cytomegalovirus infection. TCRdb passed the reads through MiXCR, listing each CDR3 protein once. The sample yields a few hundred thousand distinct CDR3 sequences, 17% seen once. Sequenced sample: PBMCs. These receptors were taken from a human donor in good health (CMV status not recorded). Some clones in this sample may be carry-over from other donors' samples.

This clonotype was seen repeatedly, ten times or more. Here the CDR3 DNA reads TGTGCCATCAGTGCGGGGACAGGATCCTACGAGCAGTACTTC. It translates to CAISAGTGSYEQYF. The chain is built from TRBV10-3 and TRBJ2-7; 8 nucleotides align to TRBD1. From germline, CDR1 is ENHRY and CDR2 SYGVKD. The CDR3 extends over 14 amino acids. V lost 4 bases and J lost 1; bases outside the gene matches: 3.

This clonotype turned up a few times. The rearrangement uses TRBV11-2 and TRBJ2-5, with TRBD2 identical over 10 bases. The CDR3 length is 17 residues. The V and J ends lost 2 bases and 0 bases, in that order; junction bases with no gene match: 6. Germline V gene sequence: CDR1 SGHAT, CDR2 FQNNGV. As DNA, the CDR3 is TGTGCCAGCAGCTTAAGTATGAGCGGGGGGGACCAAGAGACCCAGTACTTC. Amino acid sequence: CASSLSMSGGDQETQYF.

This clonotype occurred a few times. The V gene is TRBV19, the J gene TRBJ2-5, with TRBD2 matching 8 bases. Germline V gives CDR1 LNHDA, CDR2 SQIVND (reference sequence). This CDR3 spans 14 amino acids. V lost 3 bases, J lost 4 bases, and 4 bases stayed unmatched. The CDR3: CASSIDGLAETQYF. In DNA form, the CDR3 reads TGTGCCAGTAGTATTGACGGACTAGCAGAGACCCAGTACTTC.

This clonotype has at least ten counts. The chain carries TRBV12-3 or TRBV12-4 and TRBJ2-2; 10 nucleotides line up with TRBD1. The CDR3 has 18 amino acids. V was pared by 1 base and J by 0 bases, with 5 bases of the junction left unmatched. The CDR3: CASSLVQGTGANTGELFF. The CDR3 coding sequence is TGTGCCAGCAGTTTAGTACAAGGGACAGGGGCGAACACCGGGGAGCTGTTTTTT.

V and J are TRBV20-1 and TRBJ2-1; 9 positions agree with TRBD2. The V segment lost 2 bases and the J segment 7 bases; nucleotides outside the gene matches: 6. In germline, CDR1 is DFQATT, CDR2 SNEGSKA (reference sequence). The CDR3 is 14 amino acids. CDR3 loop: CSARRLAGPNEQFF. As DNA, the CDR3 is TGCAGTGCTAGACGTCTAGCGGGACCTAATGAGCAGTTCTTC.

This sequence joins TRBV4-1 and TRBJ2-7; 9 nucleotides align to TRBD2. The length of the CDR3 is 13 residues. The germline V gene has CDR1 MGHRA and CDR2 YSYEKL. The V segment lost 1 base and the J segment 6 bases; nucleotides outside the gene matches: 1. DNA for the CDR3: TGCGCCAGCAGCCAAGTGACTAGCGGCGAGCAGTACTTC. This translates into CASSQVTSGEQYF.

This clonotype was observed at least ten times. The chain uses TRBV10-3 and TRBJ1-2; 7 bases fit TRBD1. Losses at the gene ends were 4 bases for V and 6 bases for J; bases not matched to a gene: 11. CDR3 length: 15 residues. Germline loops: CDR1 ENHRY, CDR2 SYGVKD. CDR3 region: CAISGETGTPDGYTF. CDR3 coding DNA: TGTGCCATCAGTGGGGAGACAGGGACACCCGATGGCTACACCTTC.

This clonotype was found many times. The chain employs TRBV12-3 or TRBV12-4 and TRBJ2-7; D gene uncertain. V was pared by 5 bases and J by 3 bases, with 8 bases between. This CDR3 contains 12 residues. CDR3 in amino acids: CASSARNYEQYF. In DNA, the CDR3 is TGTGCCAGCAGTGCCCGGAACTACGAGCAGTACTTC.

Many counts were recorded for this clonotype. The chain joins TRBV7-6 to TRBJ1-2; 10 bases line up with TRBD1. Germline V lookup: CDR1 SGHVS, CDR2 FNYEAQ. V was clipped by 5 bases and J by 5 bases; unmatched bases: 14. CDR3 size: 17 residues. CDR3 residues: CASSPIGGDRGIYGYTF. CDR3 coding DNA: TGTGCCAGCAGCCCTATAGGAGGGGACAGGGGAATTTATGGCTACACCTTC.

The gene calls are TRBV5-1 and TRBJ2-3; D is tentatively TRBD1 or TRBD2 (5 bases each). V lost 7 bases, J lost 0 bases, and 12 bases lay in between. Germline CDR1 reads SGHRS; CDR2 reads YFSETQ. This CDR3 is built from 14 residues. CDR3 DNA sequence: TGCGCCAGCGGGACGCGGTCCAGCACAGATACGCAGTATTTT. Translated, it gives CASGTRSSTDTQYF. Full variable domain (missing parts from reference TRBV5-1 and TRBJ2-3): KAGVTQTPRYLIKTRGQQVTLSCSPISGHRSVSWYQQTPGQGLQFLFEYFSETQRNKGNFPGRFSGRQFSNSRSEMNVSTLELGDSALYLCASGTRSSTDTQYFGPGTRLTVL.

Of note for this clonotype: A read error may explain this, as a much larger clone is one base away. The chain is built from TRBV7-6 and TRBJ1-1; no firm D call. CDR3 length equals 14 residues. V was trimmed by 3 bases and J by 10 bases, leaving 18 bases between them. CDR1 is SGHVS and CDR2 is FNYEAQ in the germline V gene. The DNA for the CDR3 is TGTGCCAGCAGCTTTGGGCAGGAGGCGACTAGAGCTTTCTTT. Residues: CASSFGQEATRAFF.

This clonotype was observed a few times. The chain couples TRBV2 to TRBJ2-6; D gene uncertain. The germline V and J ends were trimmed by 3 bases and 0 bases, with 9 bases remaining between them. Germline V gives CDR1 SNHLY, CDR2 FYNNEI. The CDR3 consists of 16 residues. The CDR3 loop reads CASSEIGPSGANVLTF. CDR3 nucleotide sequence: TGTGCCAGCAGTGAGATCGGTCCCTCTGGGGCCAACGTCCTGACTTTC.

Ten or more counts support this clonotype. The CDR3 nucleotides are TGTGCCAGCAGAAACATTAGGGCTCCCGAAGGTACGCAGTATTTT. Translated: CASRNIRAPEGTQYF. The V call is TRBV7-2, the J call TRBJ2-3; D remains ambiguous. Trimming pared 6 bases from V and 8 bases from J, leaving 21 bases between. CDR3 size: 15 residues. Germline lookup yields CDR1 SGHTA and CDR2 FQGNSA.

A note on this clonotype: This clone may be a read error of a much larger clone one base away. This chain links TRBV7-3 with TRBJ2-1, with TRBD2 matching 9 bases. Trimming removed 2 bases from V and 5 bases from J; junction bases left unmatched: 1. The CDR3 has 14 amino acids. From germline, CDR1 is SGHTA and CDR2 FQGTGA. For the CDR3, the DNA is TGTGCCAGCAGCTTACTAGCGGGGAACAATGAGCAGTTCTTC. Its translation is CASSLLAGNNEQFF.

This clonotype appeared a few times. The chain links TRBV6-2 or TRBV6-3 to TRBJ1-5, with 9 bases that match TRBD1. CDR1 is MNHEY and CDR2 is SVGEGT in the germline V gene. J lost 0 bases, V lost 1 base, and 4 bases had no gene match. The CDR3 length is 17 residues. DNA for the CDR3: TGTGCCAGCAGTTACTACGGGACAGGGACTAGCAATCAGCCCCAGCATTTT. This gives the protein CASSYYGTGTSNQPQHF.

This clonotype was counted only a few times. The chain joins TRBV10-3 to TRBJ1-6; 9 nucleotides match TRBD1. There are 15 residues in the CDR3. Unmatched junction bases numbered 5, after V lost 4 bases and J lost 7 bases. The germline gives CDR1 ENHRY, CDR2 SYGVKD. The CDR3 DNA reads TGTGCCATCAGTGTGACAGGGGGTTCAAATTCACCCCTCCACTTT. It codes for CAISVTGGSNSPLHF.